This T cell receptor (beta chain) emerged from a study of post-analysis software for immune sequencing data. The wider study: Courses of disease covered relapsing-remitting, secondary progressive and progressive-relapsing multiple sclerosis. Broader study findings: Analysis by F measure revealed that same-batch samples clustered strongly together. Significantly decreased normalized Chao1 diversity was recorded for multiple sclerosis patients relative to controls. TRBV segments more frequent in patients than in controls numbered several and included TRBV5-6, TRBV5-1 and TRBV20-1.

Germline V gene data show CDR1 as MNHEY and CDR2 as SMNVEV (reference sequence). This CDR3 contains 14 residues. J lost 7 bases, V lost 5 bases, and 7 bases had no gene match. cDNA libraries for TCR beta contained unique molecular identifiers. Yield was 450,000 to 650,000 cDNA molecules from 1 to 10 million T cells. TCRdb reanalysed the PCR reads using MiXCR and keeps one entry per CDR3 protein. The sample has about 770,000 distinct CDR3 sequences, around 46% seen once. For this clonotype: Its specificity is not known.

This TCR derives from a girl between 5 and 17 years old with multiple sclerosis. This chain joins TRBV27 and TRBJ1-2, with 10 bases aligning to TRBD1. The sequenced sample consisted of blood. CDR3 coding DNA: TGTGCCAGCAGTGGCAGGGACAGGGGAGGTGGCTACACCTTC. This translates into CASSGRDRGGGYTF.